The entry below gives a single TCR beta chain sequence along with its context. This sample was taken from a study of blood T cell repertoires in COVID-19. Germline CDR1 MNHEY, CDR2 SVGAGI. The CDR3 loop spans 15 amino acids. With V trimmed by 10 bases and J by 9 bases, 20 bases remained unmatched. Libraries were prepared by immunoSEQ multiplex PCR; TCRdb keeps only in-frame clonotypes and omits some of them. This sample has more than 450,000 clones, with roughly 90% found just once. Self-reported history from a screening survey and questionnaire set each donor's cohort. The chain uses TRBV6-5 and TRBJ2-5; 7 bases fit TRBD1. Specimen: PBMCs or T cells enriched from blood (not recorded which). This clonotype was obtained from a woman between 18 and 30 years old who had recovered from COVID-19. The CDR3 spells CANQPVTGPPQAQYF. CDR3 coding DNA: TGTGCCAACCAACCCGTGACAGGGCCGCCCCAGGCCCAGTACTTC.